This T cell receptor (beta chain) was sequenced for a study of response to subunit inactivated influenza vaccine. TCRdb ran MiXCR on the RT-PCR reads and lists one entry per CDR3 protein. The sample has hundreds of thousands of distinct CDR3 sequences; 9.5% to 15% are singletons. V lost 5 bases and J lost 4; bases outside the gene matches: 14. CDR1 MNHNS and CDR2 SASEGT come from the germline V gene. CDR3 length equals 16 residues. Concerning this clonotype itself: Its antigen is unidentified.

Study results and limitations: Authors suggested each seasonal influenza vaccination recruits few new T cells.

The chain carries TRBV6-1 and TRBJ2-7; 7 positions agree with TRBD1. The receptor comes from a man aged 45-60 years who received an inactivated influenza vaccine. Sequencing used non-naive T cells sorted from PBMCs, obtained approximately 15 days before vaccination. The CDR3 bases are TGTGCCAGCAGTCTCACGCCAGAGGGGGCCTTGTACGAGCAGTACTTC. It is translated as CASSLTPEGALYEQYF.